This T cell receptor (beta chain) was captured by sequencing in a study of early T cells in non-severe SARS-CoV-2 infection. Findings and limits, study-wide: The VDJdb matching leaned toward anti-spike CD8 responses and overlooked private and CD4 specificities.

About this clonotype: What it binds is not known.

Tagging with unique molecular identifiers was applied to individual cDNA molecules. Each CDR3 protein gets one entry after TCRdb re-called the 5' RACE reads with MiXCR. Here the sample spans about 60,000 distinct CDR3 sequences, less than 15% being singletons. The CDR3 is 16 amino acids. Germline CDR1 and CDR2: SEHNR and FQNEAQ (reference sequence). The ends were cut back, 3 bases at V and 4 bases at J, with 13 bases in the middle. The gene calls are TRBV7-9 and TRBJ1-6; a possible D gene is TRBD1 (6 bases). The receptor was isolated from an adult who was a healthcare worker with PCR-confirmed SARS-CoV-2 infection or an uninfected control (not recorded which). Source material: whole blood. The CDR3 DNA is TGTGCCAGCAGCTTGTTTTCAGGGGCGTATAATTCACCCCTCCACTTT. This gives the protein CASSLFSGAYNSPLHF.